This T cell receptor (beta chain) came from a study of regulatory T cells in long-lasting Graves disease. Points on this clonotype: Antigen unknown. A single base separates this from a much larger clone, so it may be a read error. This CDR3 is missing its conserved last phenylalanine or tryptophan, likely due to a read error.

Researchers made TCR beta libraries by using iRepertoire HTBI primers and running Arm-PCR on CDR3 regions. MiXCR, applied by TCRdb to the multiplex PCR reads, yields one record per CDR3 protein. The sample lists roughly 510,000 distinct CDR3 sequences; approximately 16% were seen once. Regarding time point: newly diagnosed GD, antithyroid drugs for less than 3 months. The TCR library used RNA extracted from PBMCs. Regarding the study as a whole: Patients with persistent disease showed a bias toward TRBV28, TRBJ1-2 and TRBJ2-5.

The CDR3 is 13 residues long. Per germline, CDR1 MNHEY and CDR2 SVGEGT. Deletions cut 5 bases from V and 7 bases from J, with 12 bases between. This sample was shared with a second study, whose subject was T cells in Graves' hyperthyroidism and ophthalmopathy. That paper notes: The HTBI primer set served for first-round RT-PCR of the TCR CDR3. Ophthalmopathy cases were set apart from stable hyperthyroidism by a 13 V-J model.

The sample was peripheral blood mononuclear cells (PBMCs), taken at new diagnosis, from a patient treated with antithyroid drugs. The receptor was isolated from a man younger than 35 with Graves disease. This sequence joins TRBV6-2 or TRBV6-3 and TRBJ2-1, with D unresolved. The CDR3 DNA sequence: TGTGCCAGCAGTAGAAGGGTTTTGAATGAGCAGTTCCTC. Its translation: CASSRRVLNEQFL.